These 9 T cell receptor beta chains originate from one sample sequenced in a study of blood T cell repertoires in COVID-19. TCRdb's copy holds only in-frame clones and misses some; the assay was immunoSEQ multiplex PCR. The sample has about 440,000 clones, 90% seen once. Sequencing used PBMCs or T cells enriched from blood (not recorded which). These receptors came from a man between 18 and 35 years old who had recovered from COVID-19.

This chain joins TRBV2 and TRBJ2-7; 9 bases align to TRBD2. The CDR3 covers 15 residues. Germline V gene data show CDR1 as SNHLY and CDR2 as FYNNEI. V dropped 3 bases and J dropped 2; count of bases not matched to a gene: 5. The CDR3 is CASSEETSGTYEQYF. CDR3 sequence (DNA): TGTGCCAGCAGTGAGGAGACTAGCGGCACCTACGAGCAGTACTTC.

The J gene is TRBJ1-5, the V gene TRBV5-1, with a weak D call TRBD1 (6 bases). The CDR3 is 15 amino acids. The V gene lost 2 bases and the J gene lost 6 bases, with 15 bases spanning the gap. Germline V gives CDR1 SGHRS, CDR2 YFSETQ. CDR3 bases: TGCGCCAGCAGCTTAGTCCCGGGACATTTTCAGCCCCAGCATTTT. It encodes CASSLVPGHFQPQHF.

The chain recombines TRBV27 with TRBJ2-3; no firm D call. CDR3 length equals 11 residues. CDR1 MNHEY and CDR2 SMNVEV come from the germline V gene (reference sequence). V lost 5 bases and J lost 5, with 5 bases in between. In DNA, the CDR3 is TGTGCCAGCAGTAGTAGAGATACGCAGTATTTT. It translates to CASSSRDTQYF.

This rearrangement joins TRBV12-5 to TRBJ1-1; D is perhaps TRBD1 (5 bases). The V gene's germline CDR1 is LGHNT and CDR2 FRNRAP. Trimming left V 3 bases short and J 4 bases short, with 12 bases between. This CDR3 region has 14 residues. The CDR3 coding sequence is TGTGCTAGTGGTTTCGCAGGGAGGTCCACTGAAGCTTTCTTT. The encoded protein is CASGFAGRSTEAFF.

The V call is TRBV28, the J call TRBJ2-3; the D is unclear. The germline V gene has CDR1 MDHEN and CDR2 SYDVKM. CDR3 size: 13 residues. V was cut by 6 bases and J by 0 bases, with 7 bases left in between. The CDR3 sequence: CASRPRSTDTQYF. Written as DNA, the CDR3 is TGTGCCAGCAGACCCAGAAGCACAGATACGCAGTATTTT.

This sequence joins TRBV10-1 and TRBJ2-7; 13 nucleotides line up with TRBD2. Germline loops: CDR1 WNHNN, CDR2 SYGVQD (reference sequence). The V and J ends lost 8 bases and 4 bases, in that order; junction bases with no gene match: 5. CDR3 length equals 14 residues. CDR3 sequence (DNA): TGCGCCAGCCCTCGGACTAGCGGGAGATACGAGCAGTACTTC. Its translation is CASPRTSGRYEQYF.

This clone was recorded a few times. V gene TRBV2 combines with J gene TRBJ1-3, with TRBD1 matching over 9 bases. The V gene end was trimmed by 9 bases and the J gene end by 0 bases; junction bases not matched to a gene: 3. Germline CDR1 reads SNHLY; CDR2 reads FYNNEI. The CDR3 has 14 residues. The CDR3 sequence is CARGTGTSGNTIYF. The CDR3, as DNA: TGTGCCAGGGGGACAGGGACCTCTGGAAACACCATATATTTT.

This sequence joins TRBV19 and TRBJ1-5; no definite D call. The CDR3 spans 12 residues. The V gene lost 5 bases and the J gene lost 5 bases, with 7 bases spanning the gap. Germline CDR1 and CDR2: LNHDA and SQIVND (reference sequence). The CDR3 region has the DNA TGTGCCAGTAGTTCCCAGGATCAGCCCCAGCATTTT. This codes for CASSSQDQPQHF.

This chain joins TRBV7-3 and TRBJ1-1, with a weak D call TRBD1 (6 bases). The CDR3 is made up of 15 amino acids. V dropped 5 bases and J dropped 5 bases, with 18 bases sitting between them. Germline CDR1 and CDR2: SGHTA and FQGTGA. The CDR3 protein is CASSPQGLLGTEAFF. CDR3 bases: TGTGCCAGCAGCCCGCAGGGGCTCCTGGGGACTGAAGCTTTCTTT.